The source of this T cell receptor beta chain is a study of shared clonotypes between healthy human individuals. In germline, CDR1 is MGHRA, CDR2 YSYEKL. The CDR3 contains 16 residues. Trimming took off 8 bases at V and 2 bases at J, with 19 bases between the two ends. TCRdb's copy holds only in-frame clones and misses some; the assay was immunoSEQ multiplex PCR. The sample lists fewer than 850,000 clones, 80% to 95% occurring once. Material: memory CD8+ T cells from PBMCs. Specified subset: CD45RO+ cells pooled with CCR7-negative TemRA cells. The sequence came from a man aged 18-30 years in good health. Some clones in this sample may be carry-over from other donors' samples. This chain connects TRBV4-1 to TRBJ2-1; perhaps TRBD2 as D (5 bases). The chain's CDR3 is CASAPTIAITYNEQFF. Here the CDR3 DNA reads TGCGCCAGCGCCCCCACCATAGCGATCACCTACAATGAGCAGTTCTTC.